One sample yielded the 22 T cell receptor beta chains listed below, sequenced in a study of blood T cell repertoires in COVID-19. Repertoires were generated with immunoSEQ multiplex PCR, while TCRdb's copy carries only in-frame clones and drops some. The sample shows a few hundred thousand clones, 80% to 90% of them seen only once. Sequenced input: PBMCs or T cells enriched from blood (not recorded which). Receptors were obtained from a man aged 30 to 45 who had recovered from COVID-19.

The rearrangement uses TRBV5-1 and TRBJ1-5; TRBD1 agrees at 8 bases. After removal of 4 bases from V and 7 bases from J, the junction contained 7 bases not matched to a gene. Germline V gives CDR1 SGHRS, CDR2 YFSETQ. The length of the CDR3 is 14 residues. The CDR3 reads CASSPDRASQPQHF. The DNA for the CDR3 is TGCGCCAGCAGCCCGGACAGGGCGTCACAGCCCCAGCATTTT. The entire variable domain, with the rest obtained from reference TRBV5-1 and TRBJ1-5, is as follows: KAGVTQTPRYLIKTRGQQVTLSCSPISGHRSVSWYQQTPGQGLQFLFEYFSETQRNKGNFPGRFSGRQFSNSRSEMNVSTLELGDSALYLCASSPDRASQPQHFGDGTRLSIL.

The rearrangement links TRBV24-1 to TRBJ1-2; no reliable D call. V lost 7 bases and J lost 0, with 5 bases in between. The CDR3 contains 12 residues. Germline CDR1 reads KGHDR; CDR2 reads SFDVKD. CDR3 amino acids: CATSRTNYGYTF. CDR3 sequence (DNA): TGTGCCACCAGCAGAACTAACTATGGCTACACCTTC.

The V gene is TRBV2, the J gene TRBJ1-1, with a tentative D call TRBD1 (6 bases). The CDR3 runs 13 residues. Germline V gene sequence: CDR1 SNHLY, CDR2 FYNNEI. Deletions cut 4 bases from V and 4 bases from J, with 10 bases between. The CDR3 DNA sequence: TGTGCCAGCAGTGGTATGGGGGCCACTGAAGCTTTCTTT. This codes for CASSGMGATEAFF.

The V call is TRBV12-3 or TRBV12-4, the J call TRBJ2-2; D remains ambiguous. The length of the CDR3 is 13 residues. Trimming removed 6 bases from V and 5 bases from J, with 10 bases in between. CDR3 nucleotides: TGTGCCAGCAGACTTAGTTGGACCGGGGAGCTGTTTTTT. Amino acid sequence: CASRLSWTGELFF.

This chain uses TRBV19 with TRBJ1-2, with a tentative D call TRBD1 (6 bases). V was trimmed by 4 bases and J by 4 bases, leaving 10 bases between them. Germline CDR1 is LNHDA and CDR2 is SQIVND (reference sequence). This CDR3 spans 13 amino acids. The CDR3 sequence: CASSNREGYGYTF. CDR3 DNA: TGTGCCAGTAGTAACAGGGAGGGCTATGGCTACACCTTC.

This CDR3 is CATETGLAQTYEQYF. The DNA for the CDR3 is TGTGCCACCGAGACAGGACTAGCCCAAACCTACGAGCAGTACTTC. This chain joins TRBV6-6 and TRBJ2-7; 8 nucleotides match TRBD2. V dropped 10 bases and J dropped 2; count of bases not matched to a gene: 13. This CDR3 is 15 amino acids long. Germline V gene sequence: CDR1 MNHNY, CDR2 SVGAGI (reference sequence).

This clone was seen a few times. V is TRBV10-3 and J is TRBJ1-1; TRBD1 aligns across 8 bases. Germline trimming cut 6 bases from V and 3 bases from J; bases unmatched to any gene: 9. Germline V gives CDR1 ENHRY, CDR2 SYGVKD. The CDR3 consists of 15 residues. CDR3 bases: TGTGCCATCAGGGTAGACAGGGGAAGTGACACTGAAGCTTTCTTT. It translates to CAIRVDRGSDTEAFF.

V is TRBV7-6 and J is TRBJ2-1; 10 nucleotides align to TRBD2. This CDR3 spans 16 amino acids. Germline V gene lookup returns CDR1 SGHVS and CDR2 FNYEAQ. J gave up 0 bases and V 1 base, and 0 bases lay outside the gene matches. The CDR3 spells CASSLGTSGSYNEQFF. The CDR3 nucleotides are TGTGCCAGCAGCTTAGGGACTAGCGGCTCCTACAATGAGCAGTTCTTC.

The V gene is TRBV21-1, the J gene TRBJ1-5. TRBV21-1 is a documented pseudogene. The CDR3 is made up of 14 amino acids. In nucleotides, the CDR3 is TGTGCCAGCAGCGAATTCAGGGAGGGTCAGCCCCAGCATTTT. Translated: CASSEFREGQPQHF.

This CDR3 is CASSSLTWGVDYGYTF. In DNA, the CDR3 is TGCGCCAGCAGCTCCCTGACCTGGGGGGTCGACTATGGCTACACCTTC. The V and J genes are TRBV4-1 and TRBJ1-2; perhaps TRBD1 as D (5 bases). CDR1 is MGHRA, CDR2 YSYEKL, per germline. CDR3 length: 16 residues. V was trimmed by 5 bases and J by 3 bases, leaving 19 bases between them.

The DNA for the CDR3 is TGCGCCAGCAGCTTGGTAGGGGGGAACACTGAAGCTTTCTTT. Protein: CASSLVGGNTEAFF. V is TRBV5-1 and J is TRBJ1-1; D is perhaps TRBD1 (6 bases). The germline gives CDR1 SGHRS, CDR2 YFSETQ. The V end lost 0 bases, the J end lost 1 base, and 7 bases lay between the germline ends. The CDR3 contains 14 residues.

V is TRBV5-1 and J is TRBJ1-2, with D possibly being TRBD1 (5 bases). CDR1 and CDR2 from the germline V gene are SGHRS and YFSETQ. Trimming stripped 4 bases from V and 5 bases from J, with 15 bases between. The CDR3 has 14 amino acids. CDR3 nucleotide sequence: TGCGCCAGCAGCCCCGGACCGGGGGAGTATGGCTACACCTTC. Translating gives CASSPGPGEYGYTF.

This chain uses TRBV5-1 with TRBJ2-3; 9 bases agree with TRBD2. V was pared by 6 bases and J by 1 base, with 6 bases of the junction left unmatched. Per the germline V gene, CDR1 is SGHRS and CDR2 is YFSETQ. The CDR3 spans 15 residues. CDR3 sequence: CASTAGGRRTDTQYF. The DNA of the CDR3 is TGCGCCAGCACGGCGGGGGGGCGTCGCACAGATACGCAGTATTTT. The full variable domain, completed using reference TRBV5-1 and TRBJ2-3, is KAGVTQTPRYLIKTRGQQVTLSCSPISGHRSVSWYQQTPGQGLQFLFEYFSETQRNKGNFPGRFSGRQFSNSRSEMNVSTLELGDSALYLCASTAGGRRTDTQYFGPGTRLTVL.

This rearrangement joins TRBV27 to TRBJ2-4, with TRBD1 matching over 9 bases. This CDR3 contains 17 residues. Per the germline V gene, CDR1 is MNHEY and CDR2 is SMNVEV (reference sequence). V was pared by 2 bases and J by 2 bases, with 7 bases of the junction left unmatched. The CDR3 region is CASSLGGQGIPKNIQYF. The CDR3, as DNA: TGTGCCAGCAGTTTAGGGGGACAGGGAATACCCAAAAACATTCAGTACTTC.

V gene TRBV12-5 combines with J gene TRBJ2-1, with D possibly matching TRBD2 (6 bases). This CDR3 comprises 15 residues. V was shortened by 7 bases and J by 9 bases, with 22 bases between the two germline ends. Germline lookup yields CDR1 LGHNT and CDR2 FRNRAP. The CDR3 is CASDPGTGYTTEQFF. The CDR3 nucleotides read TGTGCTAGTGACCCAGGGACTGGATATACAACTGAGCAGTTCTTC.

This clone has a single count. Other DNA sequences from this sample encode an identical CDR3 as well. This chain uses TRBV12-3 or TRBV12-4 with TRBJ1-1; 7 positions match TRBD1. The CDR3 has 13 residues. The junction had 2 bases not matched to a gene; V was cut back by 5 bases and J by 2 bases. Here the CDR3 reads CASSGDSNTEAFF. DNA for the CDR3: TGTGCCAGCAGTGGGGACAGCAACACTGAAGCTTTCTTT.

The chain joins TRBV2 to TRBJ1-6, with unresolved D. V lost 4 bases and J 4 bases, leaving 8 bases between the germline ends. The CDR3 extends over 14 amino acids. Germline CDR1 reads SNHLY; CDR2 reads FYNNEI. CDR3 sequence: CASSVSPYNSPLHF. CDR3 nucleotide sequence: TGTGCCAGCAGTGTTAGTCCATATAATTCACCCCTCCACTTT.

DNA for the CDR3: TGTGCCAGCAGCCTGTACCAAGAGACCCAGTACTTC. Translating gives CASSLYQETQYF. The chain combines TRBV7-3 with TRBJ2-5; D remains ambiguous. Per germline, CDR1 SGHTA and CDR2 FQGTGA. Deletions cut 5 bases from V and 0 bases from J, with 4 bases between. The CDR3 runs to 12 residues.

V and J are TRBV6-1 and TRBJ2-1; 10 bases are a match to TRBD1. Germline-derived CDR1 and CDR2 are MNHNS and SASEGT. CDR3 length: 14 residues. The V gene end was trimmed by 3 bases and the J gene end by 12 bases; junction bases not matched to a gene: 8. The chain's CDR3 is CASSDRTGGGGQFF. The DNA of the CDR3 is TGTGCCAGCAGTGATAGGACAGGGGGAGGAGGGCAGTTCTTC.

The chain links TRBV4-1 to TRBJ1-2, with D hard to call. The germline CDR1 and CDR2 sequences are MGHRA and YSYEKL. The CDR3 loop spans 15 amino acids. The V and J ends lost 1 base and 2 bases respectively, with 11 bases between them. In DNA form, the CDR3 reads TGCGCCAGCAGCCAAGTACGAACAGCCAACTATGGCTACACCTTC. Its protein product is CASSQVRTANYGYTF.

This clone was detected once. The chain employs TRBV9 and TRBJ2-3; TRBD1 might be the D (6 bases). Trimming removed 3 bases from V and 8 bases from J, with 10 bases in between. The germline CDR1 and CDR2 sequences are SGDLS and YYNGEE. CDR3 length: 12 amino acids. The CDR3 here is CASSAGTPTQYF. CDR3 DNA: TGTGCCAGCAGCGCAGGGACACCTACGCAGTATTTT.

The chain recombines TRBV19 with TRBJ2-3; 9 bases fit TRBD2. The CDR3 contains 17 residues. Germline V gene sequence: CDR1 LNHDA, CDR2 SQIVND (reference sequence). V gave up 5 bases and J gave up 6 bases; unmatched junction bases: 15. For the CDR3, the DNA is TGTGCCAGTAGTGAACTTAAAGCGGGGGGCCCCACGGATACGCAGTATTTT. It encodes CASSELKAGGPTDTQYF.